The rows below give T cell receptor beta chains drawn from one sample of a study of CD8 T cells in ankylosing spondylitis. TCRdb independently ran MiXCR on the 5' RACE reads; one entry per CDR3 protein. The repertoire holds roughly 86,000 distinct CDR3 sequences, with roughly 8.8% as singletons. Sample: blood, either unsorted or a sorted T cell fraction (not recorded which). These receptor sequences come from a male donor with ankylosing spondylitis or in good health (not recorded which). Both conserved end residues are part of each CDR3. A D gene is named only where the DNA matches it firmly. Clone size appears in some rows only: once, few, many, or a class for an expanded clone.

D,V,J,size,CDR3,DNA
-,TRBV7-3,TRBJ2-3,many,CASSPQGDTQYF,TGTGCCAGCAGCCCCCAAGGAGATACGCAGTATTTT
TRBD2,TRBV5-1,TRBJ2-3,many,CASSFVSGGGDTQYF,TGCGCCAGCAGCTTTGTAAGCGGGGGAGGAGATACGCAGTATTTT
TRBD1,TRBV7-8,TRBJ2-7,many,CASSSRTGSYEQYF,TGTGCCAGCAGCTCACGGACAGGGTCCTACGAGCAGTACTTC
TRBD1,TRBV23-1,TRBJ2-2,-,CASRPGQGDGGELFF,TGCGCCAGCCGGCCGGGACAGGGGGACGGCGGGGAGCTGTTTTTT
-,TRBV20-1,TRBJ1-5,many,CSAREVPNQPQHF,TGCAGTGCTAGAGAAGTGCCCAATCAGCCCCAGCATTTT
-,TRBV2,TRBJ2-7,many,CASRRGASYEQYF,TGTGCCAGCAGACGGGGCGCATCCTACGAGCAGTACTTC
TRBD1,TRBV6-5,TRBJ1-2,many,CASRRTGDYTF,TGTGCCAGCAGAAGGACAGGGGACTACACCTTC
-,TRBV20-1,TRBJ2-5,many,CSARGEALETQYF,TGCAGTGCTAGGGGCGAAGCGTTAGAGACCCAGTACTTC
TRBD2,TRBV9,TRBJ2-1,many,CASSAGSGGGFDEQFF,TGTGCCAGCAGCGCCGGTAGCGGGGGCGGGTTCGATGAGCAGTTCTTC
-,TRBV5-6,TRBJ2-1,-,CASSLETSPSSYNEQFF,TGTGCCAGCAGCTTGGAGACGTCCCCCAGCTCCTACAATGAGCAGTTCTTC
-,TRBV11-2,TRBJ2-1,many,CASSREPSSYNEQFF,TGTGCCAGCAGCCGCGAGCCAAGCTCCTACAATGAGCAGTTCTTC
-,TRBV7-2,TRBJ2-3,-,CASRQEGGASTDTRYF,TGTGCCAGCAGACAGGAGGGCGGGGCTAGCACAGATACGCGGTATTTT
-,TRBV29-1,TRBJ1-1,many,CSVEAGAVNMNTEAFF,TGCAGCGTTGAAGCTGGGGCGGTAAATATGAACACTGAAGCTTTCTTT
-,TRBV5-1,TRBJ2-5,many,CASSLGTTGGETQYF,TGCGCCAGCAGCTTGGGTACGACTGGTGGTGAGACCCAGTACTTC
-,TRBV11-2,TRBJ2-1,many,CASSATSSYNEQFF,TGTGCCAGCAGCGCGACGAGCTCCTACAATGAGCAGTTCTTC
TRBD1,TRBV25-1,TRBJ2-5,many,CASSGQVAVTQYF,TGTGCCAGCAGCGGACAGGTCGCGGTTACCCAGTACTTC
-,TRBV19,TRBJ1-5,many,CASSVGAHQPQHF,TGTGCCAGTAGTGTGGGGGCCCATCAGCCCCAGCATTTT
TRBD2,TRBV7-2,TRBJ2-7,many,CASSLARSSGVPYEQYF,TGTGCCAGCAGCTTAGCGCGGAGTAGCGGGGTGCCCTACGAGCAGTACTTC
TRBD1,TRBV5-1,TRBJ2-1,many,CASSPLPDRDLSEQFF,TGCGCCAGCAGCCCCCTCCCGGACAGGGATCTGAGTGAGCAGTTCTTC
-,TRBV5-1,TRBJ1-5,medium-sized,CASSSTGGLNQPQHF,TGCGCCAGCAGCTCAACGGGAGGGCTTAATCAGCCCCAGCATTTT
-,TRBV12-3/TRBV12-4,TRBJ1-3,-,CASSPTASGNTIYF,TGTGCCAGCAGCCCGACTGCCTCTGGAAACACCATATATTTT
TRBD1,TRBV7-9,TRBJ1-2,-,CASSLEGGTESGYTF,TGTGCCAGCAGCTTAGAGGGCGGGACAGAAAGCGGCTACACCTTC
TRBD1,TRBV7-2,TRBJ2-5,few,CASSLEQGTETQYF,TGTGCCAGCAGCTTAGAACAGGGGACAGAGACCCAGTACTTC
TRBD2,TRBV11-2,TRBJ2-1,many,CASSSGLASNEQFF,TGTGCCAGCAGCTCGGGACTAGCGAGCAATGAGCAGTTCTTC
TRBD2,TRBV5-1,TRBJ2-3,many,CASSLDGTRGTDTQYF,TGCGCCAGCAGCTTAGACGGGACTAGGGGGACGGATACGCAGTATTTT
-,TRBV5-1,TRBJ2-2,many,CASRGVTGELFF,TGCGCCAGCAGAGGGGTGACCGGGGAGCTGTTTTTT
-,TRBV12-3/TRBV12-4,TRBJ1-2,many,CASSPTAGNGYTF,TGTGCCAGCAGTCCCACCGCAGGGAATGGCTACACCTTC
-,TRBV28,TRBJ2-3,many,CASSIRASSSTDTQYF,TGTGCCAGCAGTATCCGGGCTTCCTCTAGCACAGATACGCAGTATTTT
-,TRBV14,TRBJ2-7,many,CASSSGTYEQYF,TGTGCCAGCAGCTCAGGGACCTACGAGCAGTACTTC